This TCR beta chain was sequenced for a study of blood T cell repertoires in COVID-19. This clone was seen just once. The CDR3 runs to 15 residues. The Seattle patients, enrolled during active infection, were followed longitudinally. Only in-frame clones appear in the TCRdb table, and some are missing; sequencing was by immunoSEQ multiplex PCR. The sample carries under 150,000 clones, 75% to 90% recorded once. The specimen sequenced was peripheral blood. This rearrangement joins TRBV12-1 to TRBJ2-7; TRBD1 is taken as the D call from the table, unchecked against the DNA. TRBV12-1 is described as a pseudogene. This receptor was identified in a woman aged 55-69 years with COVID-19, enrolled during active disease. In nucleotides, the CDR3 is TGTGCCAGCAGCTTTGTCGACAGGGGACAGTACGAGCAGTACTTC. It specifies CASSFVDRGQYEQYF.